A selection of T cell receptor beta chains follows, all from one sample in a study of OX40 agonist ivuxolimab in advanced cancers. Assay used: immunoSEQ multiplex PCR; TCRdb lists only in-frame clones, some missing. The repertoire has 40,000 to 60,000 clones, 80% to 90% of them found once; the top ten carry around 3.4%. This material consisted of CD4+ or CD8+ T cells sorted from blood, taken in a trial of the OX40 agonist ivuxolimab. All receptors come from an adult with an advanced solid tumor such as melanoma, head and neck, liver or kidney cancer. Both conserved end residues are part of each CDR3. The order of the fields is CDR3 protein, CDR3 DNA, D gene, V gene, clone size, J gene. The D gene is left open where the match is weak. Size is omitted from some rows. Given values are once, few, many or a class for expanded clones.

CASSFHTEAFF,TGTGCCAGCAGCTTCCACACTGAAGCTTTCTTT,-,TRBV11-2,-,TRBJ1-1
CASSFRQVRQPQHF,TGTGCCAGCAGTTTTCGGCAGGTCCGTCAGCCCCAGCATTTT,-,TRBV28,few,TRBJ1-5
CASSGRGGEEKLFF,TGTGCCAGCAGCGGAAGGGGAGGAGAAGAAAAACTGTTTTTT,-,TRBV9,-,TRBJ1-4
CASSLGRSGDTQYF,TGCGCCAGCAGCTTGGGGAGGTCGGGAGATACGCAGTATTTT,-,TRBV5-1,once,TRBJ2-3
CASSASQWGWGEQFF,TGTGCCAGCAGCGCCTCACAATGGGGGTGGGGTGAGCAGTTCTTC,-,TRBV9,-,TRBJ2-1
CASSIPGNSGNTIYF,TGTGCCAGTAGTATCCCGGGGAACTCTGGAAACACCATATATTTT,-,TRBV19,once,TRBJ1-3
CASSSRGVNHGQYF,TGTGCCAGCAGCTCAAGGGGAGTGAACCACGGACAGTACTTC,-,TRBV7-9,-,TRBJ2-7
CASSEAAGHYGPQHF,TGTGCCAGCAGTGAAGCGGCAGGGCATTACGGGCCCCAGCATTTT,-,TRBV6-1,-,TRBJ1-5
CSARRETQYF,TGCAGTGCTAGGAGGGAGACCCAGTACTTC,-,TRBV20-1,-,TRBJ2-5
CASSPSFGRGYEQYF,TGTGCCAGCAGCCCCAGTTTTGGGCGAGGCTACGAGCAGTACTTC,-,TRBV11-3,once,TRBJ2-7
CASRHNQNVAGELFF,TGTGCCAGCAGACATAATCAGAACGTAGCCGGGGAGCTGTTTTTT,-,TRBV6-5,-,TRBJ2-2
CASSSGGGKEKLFF,TGTGCCAGCAGTTCGGGCGGAGGAAAGGAAAAACTGTTTTTT,-,TRBV28,-,TRBJ1-4
CASTRGLSSYNSPLHF,TGTGCCAGCACGCGAGGGCTGAGCTCCTATAATTCACCCCTCCACTTT,-,TRBV13,-,TRBJ1-6
CASSAEASGNNEQFF,TGCGCCAGCAGTGCTGAGGCTAGCGGGAACAATGAGCAGTTCTTC,TRBD2,TRBV10-1,once,TRBJ2-1
CASSPGRTGDGYTF,TGTGCCAGCTCACCAGGGAGGACAGGTGATGGCTACACCTTC,TRBD1,TRBV18,-,TRBJ1-2
CASSLGDRGRGGRTGELFF,TGTGCCAGCAGCTTGGGGGACAGGGGGCGAGGGGGCAGAACCGGGGAGCTGTTTTTT,TRBD1,TRBV5-4,once,TRBJ2-2
CAWSGPSASAYNEQFF,TGTGCCTGGAGTGGACCCAGCGCAAGTGCCTACAATGAGCAGTTCTTC,-,TRBV30,-,TRBJ2-1
CASSWGGPNEKLFF,TGTGCCAGCAGCTGGGGGGGGCCTAATGAAAAACTGTTTTTT,-,TRBV5-4,-,TRBJ1-4
CASRPVGGELFF,TGTGCCAGTCGGCCCGTAGGCGGGGAGCTGTTTTTT,-,TRBV19,once,TRBJ2-2
CASSAYPEREVYEQYF,TGTGCCAGCAGTGCCTATCCCGAACGGGAGGTATACGAGCAGTACTTC,TRBD2,TRBV6-1,-,TRBJ2-7
CASSSGLVKDTQYF,TGCGCCAGCAGCTCTGGACTAGTAAAAGATACGCAGTATTTT,TRBD2,TRBV5-1,-,TRBJ2-3
CASSYQATNEKLFF,TGTGCCAGCAGTTATCAAGCAACTAATGAAAAACTGTTTTTT,-,TRBV6-6,-,TRBJ1-4
CASSRQGEETQYF,TGTGCCAGCTCAAGACAGGGGGAAGAGACCCAGTACTTC,TRBD1,TRBV18,-,TRBJ2-5
CASRTGGRGGQEQYF,TGTGCCAGCAGAACCGGCGGGAGGGGGGGGCAGGAGCAGTACTTC,TRBD2,TRBV28,-,TRBJ2-7
CASSGPPSGAEAFF,TGTGCCAGCAGCGGACCACCGAGTGGGGCTGAAGCTTTCTTT,-,TRBV9,-,TRBJ1-1
CASSITAYRDGYTF,TGTGCCAGTAGTATCACCGCATACCGGGACGGCTACACCTTC,-,TRBV19,-,TRBJ1-2
CASSLTAGRTDNQPQHF,TGTGCCAGCAGCTTAACGGCGGGCCGGACCGACAATCAGCCCCAGCATTTT,-,TRBV7-8,-,TRBJ1-5
CASNLDGYRDTEAFF,TGTGCCAGCAACTTGGACGGCTATAGGGACACTGAAGCTTTCTTT,-,TRBV5-6,-,TRBJ1-1
CASSFSAGNTEAFF,TGCGCCAGCAGCTTTTCCGCAGGGAACACTGAAGCTTTCTTT,-,TRBV5-1,-,TRBJ1-1
CASSLYNEQFF,TGTGCCAGCAGCCTTTACAATGAGCAGTTCTTC,-,TRBV6-5,-,TRBJ2-1
CASSPGDRVGNSPLHF,TGTGCCAGCAGCCCGGGGGACAGGGTGGGTAATTCACCCCTCCACTTT,TRBD1,TRBV11-2,-,TRBJ1-6
CASSLGHSNTEAFF,TGCGCCAGCAGCCTGGGACACTCGAACACTGAAGCTTTCTTT,-,TRBV4-1,-,TRBJ1-1
CASSLGTAGNTIYF,TGTGCCAGCAGTTTAGGGACGGCCGGAAACACCATATATTTT,-,TRBV6-6,-,TRBJ1-3
CASVQVGGLQPQHF,TGTGCCAGCGTACAAGTAGGGGGACTTCAGCCCCAGCATTTT,-,TRBV28,-,TRBJ1-5
CASSIRTVAGNQPQHF,TGTGCCAGTAGTATACGTACGGTCGCGGGCAATCAGCCCCAGCATTTT,-,TRBV19,few,TRBJ1-5
CASSPGTSLYEQYF,TGTGCCAGCAGTCCTGGGACATCTCTGTACGAGCAGTACTTC,-,TRBV28,few,TRBJ2-7
CASSSGGSGEKLFF,TGTGCCAGCAGTTCCGGGGGTTCTGGGGAAAAACTGTTTTTT,-,TRBV28,-,TRBJ1-4
CASSTLQGSGELFF,TGCGCCAGCAGCACCCTACAGGGAAGCGGGGAGCTGTTTTTT,-,TRBV5-1,-,TRBJ2-2
CASSLYAVQYNSPLHF,TGTGCCAGCAGCTTATACGCGGTACAATATAATTCACCCCTCCACTTT,-,TRBV7-2,-,TRBJ1-6
CASGGAGGVEQYF,TGTGCCAGCGGGGGAGCGGGAGGCGTCGAGCAGTACTTC,TRBD2,TRBV11-1,-,TRBJ2-7
CASTPRDSIPSGANVLTF,TGTGCCAGCACCCCTAGGGACAGTATCCCCTCTGGGGCCAACGTCCTGACTTTC,TRBD1,TRBV11-3,-,TRBJ2-6
CASSPPSTNSNQPQHF,TGTGCCAGCTCACCACCGAGCACTAATAGCAATCAGCCCCAGCATTTT,-,TRBV18,-,TRBJ1-5
CASRVGEAHTEAFF,TGCGCCAGCAGAGTTGGGGAGGCACACACTGAAGCTTTCTTT,-,TRBV5-1,-,TRBJ1-1
CASSLGHRNTEAFF,TGTGCCAGCAGCCTAGGACATCGGAACACTGAAGCTTTCTTT,-,TRBV7-2,-,TRBJ1-1
CASSRGPVTDTQYF,TGTGCCAGCAGCCGGGGACCGGTCACAGATACGCAGTATTTT,-,TRBV5-6,-,TRBJ2-3
CASSQELLAYEQYF,TGTGCCAGCAGCCAAGAGCTACTTGCCTACGAGCAGTACTTC,-,TRBV4-2,-,TRBJ2-7
CASSLATSPLHF,TGTGCCAGCAGCTTAGCTACAAGTCCCCTCCACTTT,-,TRBV7-9,-,TRBJ1-6
CASSDAYEQYF,TGTGCCAGCTCGGACGCCTACGAGCAGTACTTC,-,TRBV18,few,TRBJ2-7
CASSLRDTTYEQYF,TGTGCCAGCAGCCTCCGGGACACCACCTACGAGCAGTACTTC,-,TRBV13,few,TRBJ2-7
CASSLRGSGSPDEQFF,TGTGCCAGCAGCTTAAGGGGAAGCGGGAGCCCGGATGAGCAGTTCTTC,TRBD2,TRBV7-9,-,TRBJ2-1
CASSPLGAIRLNTEAFF,TGTGCCAGCTCACCATTAGGGGCCATTCGGCTGAACACTGAAGCTTTCTTT,-,TRBV18,-,TRBJ1-1
CSDRQGAPGQFF,TGCAGCGACCGACAGGGGGCCCCAGGGCAGTTCTTC,TRBD1,TRBV29-1,-,TRBJ2-1